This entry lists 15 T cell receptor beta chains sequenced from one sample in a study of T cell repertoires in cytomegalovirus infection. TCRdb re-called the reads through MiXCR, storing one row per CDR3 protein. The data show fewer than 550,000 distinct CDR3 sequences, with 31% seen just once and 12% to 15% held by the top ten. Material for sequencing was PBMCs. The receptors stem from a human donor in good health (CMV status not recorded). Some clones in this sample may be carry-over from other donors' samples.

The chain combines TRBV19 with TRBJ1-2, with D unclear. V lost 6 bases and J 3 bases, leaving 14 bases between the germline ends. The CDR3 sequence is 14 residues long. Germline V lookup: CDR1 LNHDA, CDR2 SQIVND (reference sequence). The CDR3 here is CASSQDLRDYGYTF. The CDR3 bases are TGTGCCAGTAGCCAGGACTTGAGGGACTATGGCTACACCTTC.

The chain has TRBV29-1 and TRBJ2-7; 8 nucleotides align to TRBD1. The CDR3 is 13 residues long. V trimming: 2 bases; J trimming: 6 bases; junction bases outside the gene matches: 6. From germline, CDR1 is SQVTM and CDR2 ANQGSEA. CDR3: CSVERDRGSEQYF. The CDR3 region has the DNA TGCAGCGTTGAACGCGACAGGGGAAGCGAGCAGTACTTC.

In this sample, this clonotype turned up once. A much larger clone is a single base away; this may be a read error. CDR3 region: CSSSSLGNQPQHF. As DNA, the CDR3 is TGTTCCAGCAGCTCACTTGGAAATCAGCCCCAGCATTTT. The chain links TRBV7-8 to TRBJ1-5; D ambiguous. CDR3 size: 13 residues. Germline V gene sequence: CDR1 SGHVS, CDR2 FQNEAQ.

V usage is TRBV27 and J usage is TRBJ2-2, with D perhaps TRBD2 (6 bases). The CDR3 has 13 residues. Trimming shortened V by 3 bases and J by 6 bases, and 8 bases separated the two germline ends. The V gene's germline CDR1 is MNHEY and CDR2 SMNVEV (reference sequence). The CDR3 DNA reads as TGTGCCAGCAGTTTTACGGGGGCCGGGGAGCTGTTTTTT. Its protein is CASSFTGAGELFF.

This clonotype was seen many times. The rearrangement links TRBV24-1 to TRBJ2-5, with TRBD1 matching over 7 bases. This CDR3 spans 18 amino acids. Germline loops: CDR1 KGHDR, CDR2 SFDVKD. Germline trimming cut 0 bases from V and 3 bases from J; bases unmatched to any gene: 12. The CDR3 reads CATSDLRTTGTAKETQYF. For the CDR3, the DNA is TGTGCCACCAGTGATTTGAGGACCACCGGGACAGCAAAAGAGACCCAGTACTTC.

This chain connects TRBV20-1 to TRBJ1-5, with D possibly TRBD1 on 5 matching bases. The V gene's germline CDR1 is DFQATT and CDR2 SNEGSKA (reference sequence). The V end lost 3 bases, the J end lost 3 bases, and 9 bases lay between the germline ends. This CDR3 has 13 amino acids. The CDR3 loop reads CSARTELNQPQHF. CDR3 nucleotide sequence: TGCAGTGCTAGGACAGAACTCAATCAGCCCCAGCATTTT.

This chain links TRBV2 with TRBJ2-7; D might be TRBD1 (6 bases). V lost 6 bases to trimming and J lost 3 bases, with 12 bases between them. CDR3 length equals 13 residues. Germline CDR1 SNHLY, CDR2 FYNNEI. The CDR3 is CASRRQDIYEQYF. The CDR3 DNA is TGTGCCAGCAGACGACAGGACATCTACGAGCAGTACTTC. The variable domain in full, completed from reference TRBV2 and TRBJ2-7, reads EPEVTQTPSHQVTQMGQEVILRCVPISNHLYFYWYRQILGQKVEFLVSFYNNEISEKSEIFDDQFSVERPDGSNFTLKIRSTKLEDSAMYFCASRRQDIYEQYFGPGTRLTVT.

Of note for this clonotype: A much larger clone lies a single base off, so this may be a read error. CDR3 in amino acids: CASSERGGETGAFF. CDR3 sequence (DNA): TGTGCCAGCAGTGAAAGAGGCGGGGAAACTGGAGCTTTCTTT. V usage is TRBV6-1 and J usage is TRBJ1-1; D remains unclear. CDR1 is MNHNS and CDR2 is SASEGT in the germline V gene. This CDR3 spans 14 amino acids.

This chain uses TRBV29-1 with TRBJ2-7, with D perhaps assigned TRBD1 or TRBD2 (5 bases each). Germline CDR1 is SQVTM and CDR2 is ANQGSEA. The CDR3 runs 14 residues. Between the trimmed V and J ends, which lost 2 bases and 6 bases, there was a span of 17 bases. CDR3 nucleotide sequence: TGCAGCGTTGAAAAGGGGAGTTGGGGTGGCGAGCAGTACTTC. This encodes CSVEKGSWGGEQYF.

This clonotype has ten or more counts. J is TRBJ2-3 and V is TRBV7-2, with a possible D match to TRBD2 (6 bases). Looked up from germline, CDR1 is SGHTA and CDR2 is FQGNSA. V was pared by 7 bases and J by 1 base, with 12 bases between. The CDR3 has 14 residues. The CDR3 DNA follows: TGTGCCAGCAAATGGGGGGTTGGCACAGATACGCAGTATTTT. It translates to CASKWGVGTDTQYF. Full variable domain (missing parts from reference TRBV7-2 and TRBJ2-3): GAGVSQSPSNKVTEKGKDVELRCDPISGHTALYWYRQSLGQGLEFLIYFQGNSAPDKSGLPSDRFSAERTGGSVSTLTIQRTQQEDSAVYLCASKWGVGTDTQYFGPGTRLTVL.

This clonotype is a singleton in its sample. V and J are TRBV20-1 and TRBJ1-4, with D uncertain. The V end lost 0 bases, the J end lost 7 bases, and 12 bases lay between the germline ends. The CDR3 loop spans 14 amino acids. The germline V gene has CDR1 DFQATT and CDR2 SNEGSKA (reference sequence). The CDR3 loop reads CSARDMGRGEKLFF. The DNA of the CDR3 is TGCAGTGCTAGAGATATGGGCAGAGGTGAAAAACTGTTTTTT.

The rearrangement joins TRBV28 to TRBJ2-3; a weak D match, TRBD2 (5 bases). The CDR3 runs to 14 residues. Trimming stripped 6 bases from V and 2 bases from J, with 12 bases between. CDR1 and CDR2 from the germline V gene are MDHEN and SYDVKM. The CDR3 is CASRVEGTTDTQYF. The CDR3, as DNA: TGTGCCAGCAGAGTTGAGGGAACCACAGATACGCAGTATTTT.

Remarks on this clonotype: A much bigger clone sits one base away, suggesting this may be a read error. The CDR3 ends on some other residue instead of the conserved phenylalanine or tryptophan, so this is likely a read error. The CDR3 is CASSLDTRGAKNIQYC. In nucleotides, the CDR3 is TGTGCCAGCAGCCTTGACACCCGGGGGGCCAAAAACATTCAGTACTGC. The V gene is TRBV7-3, the J gene TRBJ2-4; perhaps TRBD2 as D (6 bases). The length of the CDR3 is 16 residues. V gave up 5 bases and J gave up 1 base, with 15 bases separating them. Germline CDR1 SGHTA, CDR2 FQGTGA.

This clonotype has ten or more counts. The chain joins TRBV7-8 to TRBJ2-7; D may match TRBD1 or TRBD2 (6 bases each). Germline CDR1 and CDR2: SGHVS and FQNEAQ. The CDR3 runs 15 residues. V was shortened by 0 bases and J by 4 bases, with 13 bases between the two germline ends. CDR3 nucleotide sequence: TGTGCCAGCAGCTTAGCGGGGGGCGCTGGGTACGAGCAGTACTTC. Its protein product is CASSLAGGAGYEQYF.

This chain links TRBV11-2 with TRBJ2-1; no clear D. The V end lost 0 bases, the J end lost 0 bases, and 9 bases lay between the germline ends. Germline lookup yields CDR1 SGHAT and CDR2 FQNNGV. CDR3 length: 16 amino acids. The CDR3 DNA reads TGTGCCAGCAGCTTAGATCACGCGAGCTCCTACAATGAGCAGTTCTTC. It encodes CASSLDHASSYNEQFF.